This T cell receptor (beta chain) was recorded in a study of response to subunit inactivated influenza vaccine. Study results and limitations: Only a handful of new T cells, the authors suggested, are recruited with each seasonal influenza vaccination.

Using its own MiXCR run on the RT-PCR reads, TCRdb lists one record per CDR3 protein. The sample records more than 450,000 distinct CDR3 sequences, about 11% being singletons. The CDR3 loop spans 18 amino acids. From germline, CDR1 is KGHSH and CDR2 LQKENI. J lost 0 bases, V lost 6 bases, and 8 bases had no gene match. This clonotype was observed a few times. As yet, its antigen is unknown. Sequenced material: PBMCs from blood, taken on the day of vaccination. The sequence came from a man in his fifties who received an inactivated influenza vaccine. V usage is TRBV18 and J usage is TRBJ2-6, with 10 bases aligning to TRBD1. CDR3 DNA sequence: TGTGCCAGCTCCCACCAGGGACAGGGGAGCTCTGGGGCCAACGTCCTGACTTTC. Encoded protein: CASSHQGQGSSGANVLTF.